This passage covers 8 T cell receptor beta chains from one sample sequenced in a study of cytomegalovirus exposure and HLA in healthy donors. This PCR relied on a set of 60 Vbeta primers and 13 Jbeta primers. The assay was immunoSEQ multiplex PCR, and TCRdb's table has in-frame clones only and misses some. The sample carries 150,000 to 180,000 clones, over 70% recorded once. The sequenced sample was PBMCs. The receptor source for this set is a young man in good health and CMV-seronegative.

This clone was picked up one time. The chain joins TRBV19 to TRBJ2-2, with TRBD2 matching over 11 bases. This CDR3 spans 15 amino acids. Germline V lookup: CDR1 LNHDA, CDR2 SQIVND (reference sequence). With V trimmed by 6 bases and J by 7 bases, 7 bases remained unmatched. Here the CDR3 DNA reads TGTGCCAGTAGGGTAGCGGGGGGGCTCGACGGGGAGCTGTTTTTT. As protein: CASRVAGGLDGELFF.

This CDR3 reads CASSQEWRRTGHSPLHF. The DNA of the CDR3 is TGCGCCAGCAGCCAAGAGTGGAGGCGGACCGGGCATTCACCCCTCCACTTT. This chain links TRBV4-3 with TRBJ1-6; D gene uncertain. Germline-derived CDR1 and CDR2 are LGHNA and YSLEER. Deletions cut 0 bases from V and 8 bases from J, with 17 bases between. The CDR3 contains 17 residues.

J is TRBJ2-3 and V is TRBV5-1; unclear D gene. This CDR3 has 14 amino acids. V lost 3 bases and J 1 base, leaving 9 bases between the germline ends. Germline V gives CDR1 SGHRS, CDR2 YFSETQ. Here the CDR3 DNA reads TGCGCCAGCAGCTCTAGGATAGGCACAGATACGCAGTATTTT. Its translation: CASSSRIGTDTQYF.

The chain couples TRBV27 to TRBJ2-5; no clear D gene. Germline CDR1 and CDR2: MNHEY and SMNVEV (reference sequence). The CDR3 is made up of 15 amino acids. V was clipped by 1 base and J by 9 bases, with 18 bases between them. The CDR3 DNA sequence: TGTGCCAGCAGTTTATTTGCCAGTGACACGGTGGCCCAGTACTTC. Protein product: CASSLFASDTVAQYF.

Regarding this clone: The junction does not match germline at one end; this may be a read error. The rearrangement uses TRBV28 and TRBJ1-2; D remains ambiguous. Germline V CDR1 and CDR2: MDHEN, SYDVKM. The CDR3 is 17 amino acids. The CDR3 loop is CASTNRGYSKAPYGYPF. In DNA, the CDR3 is TGTGCCAGCACCAACCGGGGATACAGTAAAGCTCCCTATGGCTACCCCTTC.

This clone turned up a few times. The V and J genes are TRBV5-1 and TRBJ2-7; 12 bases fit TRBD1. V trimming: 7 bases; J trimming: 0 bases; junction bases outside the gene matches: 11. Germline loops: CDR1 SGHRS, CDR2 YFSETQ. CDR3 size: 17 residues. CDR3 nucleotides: TGCGCCAGCGGCCCCGGGACAGGGGGCTTCAGCTCCTACGAGCAGTACTTC. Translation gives CASGPGTGGFSSYEQYF.

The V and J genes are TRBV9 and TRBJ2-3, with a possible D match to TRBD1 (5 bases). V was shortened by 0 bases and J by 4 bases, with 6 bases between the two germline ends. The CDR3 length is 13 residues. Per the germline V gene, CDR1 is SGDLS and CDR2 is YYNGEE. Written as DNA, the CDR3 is TGTGCCAGCAGCGTAGAAGGGGCAGATACGCAGTATTTT. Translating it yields CASSVEGADTQYF.

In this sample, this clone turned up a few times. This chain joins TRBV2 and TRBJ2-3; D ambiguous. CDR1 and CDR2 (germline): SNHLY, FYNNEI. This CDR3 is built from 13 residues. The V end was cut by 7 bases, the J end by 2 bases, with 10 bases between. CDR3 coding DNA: TGTGCCAGCATATTGGGCTCCACAGATACGCAGTATTTT. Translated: CASILGSTDTQYF.